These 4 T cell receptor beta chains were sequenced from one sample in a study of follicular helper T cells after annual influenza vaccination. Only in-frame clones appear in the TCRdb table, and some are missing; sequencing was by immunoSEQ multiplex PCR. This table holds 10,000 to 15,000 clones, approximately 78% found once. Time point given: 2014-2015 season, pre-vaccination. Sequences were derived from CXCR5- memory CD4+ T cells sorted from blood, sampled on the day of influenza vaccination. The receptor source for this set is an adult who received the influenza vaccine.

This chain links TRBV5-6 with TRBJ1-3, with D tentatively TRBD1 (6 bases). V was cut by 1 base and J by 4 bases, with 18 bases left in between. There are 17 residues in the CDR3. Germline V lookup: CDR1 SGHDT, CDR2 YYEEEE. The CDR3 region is CASSLWGAGARGNTIYF. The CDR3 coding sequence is TGTGCCAGCAGCTTGTGGGGTGCGGGGGCTAGAGGAAACACCATATATTTT.

The CDR3 here is CASSYGGNYGYTF. CDR3 in DNA: TGTGCCAGCAGCTACGGGGGGAATTATGGCTACACCTTC. The chain carries TRBV7-2 and TRBJ1-2, with a weak D call TRBD1 (5 bases). Per the germline V gene, CDR1 is SGHTA and CDR2 is FQGNSA. The CDR3 covers 13 residues. Trimming took off 4 bases at V and 5 bases at J, with 11 bases between the two ends.

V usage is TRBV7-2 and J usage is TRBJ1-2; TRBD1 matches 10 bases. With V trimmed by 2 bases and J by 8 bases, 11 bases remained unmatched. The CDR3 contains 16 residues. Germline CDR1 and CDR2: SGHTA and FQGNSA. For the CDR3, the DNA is TGTGCCAGCAGCTTAAGGGGTCGGGACAGGGGAATCGGCTACACCTTC. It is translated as CASSLRGRDRGIGYTF.

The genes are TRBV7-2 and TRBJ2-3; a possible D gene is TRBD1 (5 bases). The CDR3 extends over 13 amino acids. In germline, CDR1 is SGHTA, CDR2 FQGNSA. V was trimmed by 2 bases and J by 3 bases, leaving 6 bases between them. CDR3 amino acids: CASSLKGTDTQYF. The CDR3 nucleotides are TGTGCCAGCAGCTTAAAGGGGACAGATACGCAGTATTTT.